This T cell receptor beta chain was found in a study of T cells in tuberculosis (dated by TCRdb to the late 2010s). Regarding the study in general: In the study, CD1B tetramers and high-throughput TCR immunosequencing were combined to characterize T cells specific for the mycobacterial lipid antigen glucose monomycolate (GMM). IGRA-negative adolescents, IGRA-positive adolescents with latent tuberculosis and adults with active tuberculosis, about 9 per group, were compared in a South African clinical cohort.

Remarks on this clone: Its antigen has not been determined. Base qualities are missing; no much larger clone stands one base away.

At study entry, a tuberculin skin test and the QuantiFERON-TB GOLD In-Tube IGRA were used to screen adolescents for latent tuberculosis infection. Immunosequencing was performed on unsorted cryopreserved PBMC, with roughly 100,000 T cells per clinical donor covered on average. Eleven high schools in the Worcester region of the Western Cape, South Africa, served as enrollment sites for adolescents aged 12 to 18 years. About 10 M. tuberculosis-infected adolescents and roughly ten uninfected adolescents were selected, with the two groups matched for age and sex. For the adolescents, PBMC were isolated by density centrifugation from freshly drawn heparinized blood and then cryopreserved. The CDR3 starts with the cysteine, ends with the phenylalanine, and has 14 residues. The sequence is cut down to CDR3 DNA, 42 bases in frame from base 1. From a lookup of the germline V gene, CDR1 and CDR2 are SQVTM and ANQGSEA. Germline trimming amounts to 6 bases on V and 1 base on J, with 7 as the count of junction bases outside the gene matches.

Beyond this particular receptor, the publication reports: With the diverse GMM-specific repertoire as input, a classifier achieved more than 85% accuracy (AUROC around 0.88), whereas GEM motif frequencies as input gave around 70% accuracy. The smaller NN-distances were partly driven by shorter CDR3-alpha lengths in active tuberculosis patients, and the difference for TCR-beta did not reach statistical significance. Compared with IGRA-negative controls, TCR-alpha repertoires from active tuberculosis had smaller mean NN-distances to GMM-specific TCRs, which suggests that these TCRs underwent clonal expansion. Which clinical samples got chosen depended on the availability of cryopreserved specimens, and the active tuberculosis cases were adults, whereas the controls were adolescents.

TCR libraries were generated with the immunoSEQ multiplex PCR assay, using TCR-beta and/or TCR-alpha/delta assays for each sample. Amplified TCR libraries were sequenced on the Illumina high-throughput platform. In the original analysis: Clustering and dimensionality reduction relied on pairwise TCRdist distances among GMM-specific receptors from T cells that were either sorted ex vivo or expanded in vitro. Each clinical repertoire was assigned a mean NN-distance score, defined as the average TCRdist to the nearest 10% of tetramer-positive reference sequences. GEM TCR motif frequency was calculated as the fraction of unique TCRs that matched known GEM sequences in V/J usage and CDR3 length. Active tuberculosis was classified by linear discriminant analysis with leave-one-out cross-validation, implemented in scikit-learn. This immuneACCESS table, as held by TCRdb, lists in-frame sequences with V and J called but not all clones. Of the missing ones, under half trace to an unresolved V gene in checked studies; the others have no known cause. From that table come the V and J calls and clone size; the DNA was used to work out D and trimming. Across this sample there are more than 35,000 clones, with more than 90% seen only once. Less than 9.5% of the sample is taken by the ten largest.

Sequenced material: PBMCs. This TCR derives from a donor between 10 and 35 years old with latent tuberculosis or without tuberculosis infection. The chain couples TRBV29-1 to TRBJ1-2, with TRBD1 identical over 8 junction bases. The CDR3 protein is CSVMTGDHNYGYTF. The DNA reads as follows: TGCAGCGTAATGACAGGGGATCATAACTATGGCTACACCTTC.